The 28 T cell receptor beta chains below come from one sample, sequenced in a study of STAT5B mutations in CD4+ large granular lymphocyte leukemia. The repertoire was sequenced with immunoSEQ multiplex PCR; TCRdb's copy has only in-frame clones and lacks some. Of some 38,000 clones listed, about 80% are singletons. Material: CD4+ T cells from blood buffy coats. The receptors were sampled from a human donor in good health.

The genes are TRBV6-6 and TRBJ2-7, with D perhaps being TRBD1 or TRBD2 (5 bases each). The germline V gene has CDR1 MNHNY and CDR2 SVGAGI (reference sequence). This CDR3 contains 12 residues. The ends were cut back, 5 bases at V and 6 bases at J, with 11 bases in the middle. CDR3 residues: CASSPGPREQYF. The CDR3 DNA sequence: TGTGCCAGCAGTCCGGGACCACGCGAGCAGTACTTC.

The chain links TRBV15 to TRBJ2-5; D is possibly TRBD1 or TRBD2 (5 bases each). V gave up 1 base and J gave up 5 bases, with 17 bases separating them. The CDR3 length is 16 residues. CDR1 is LNHNV, CDR2 YYDKDF, per germline (reference sequence). CDR3 loop: CATSRVGTAGWETQYF. The DNA for the CDR3 is TGTGCCACCAGCAGAGTGGGGACCGCAGGGTGGGAGACCCAGTACTTC. Full variable domain (rest looked up from reference TRBV15 and TRBJ2-5): DAMVIQNPRYQVTQFGKPVTLSCSQTLNHNVMYWYQQKSSQAPKLLFHYYDKDFNNEADTPDNFQSRRPNTSFCFLDIRSPGLGDTAMYLCATSRVGTAGWETQYFGPGTRLLVL.

This rearrangement joins TRBV18 to TRBJ2-7; a weak D match, TRBD2 (7 bases). The CDR3 extends over 15 amino acids. V lost 2 bases, J lost 3 bases, and 14 bases lay in between. Germline CDR1 reads KGHSH; CDR2 reads LQKENI. CDR3: CASSPNGGGGYEQYF. The CDR3 DNA follows: TGTGCCAGCTCACCAAACGGAGGGGGGGGCTACGAGCAGTACTTC.

CDR3: CASSESGSTNYGYTF. The CDR3 nucleotides read TGTGCCAGCAGTGAATCGGGCAGTACTAACTATGGCTACACCTTC. The chain is built from TRBV6-1 and TRBJ1-2; D remains unclear. Germline V gene sequence: CDR1 MNHNS, CDR2 SASEGT. V was pared by 2 bases and J by 0 bases, with 10 bases between. The CDR3 extends over 15 amino acids.

The chain uses TRBV5-6 and TRBJ1-4; D remains unclear. The CDR3 is 12 amino acids. Trimming took 2 bases from V and 7 from J, leaving 6 bases between them. CDR1 and CDR2 (germline): SGHDT, YYEEEE. The CDR3, as DNA: TGTGCCAGCAGCTTCCGATTTGAAAAACTGTTTTTT. It specifies CASSFRFEKLFF.

The chain has TRBV7-2 and TRBJ2-3, with D unresolved. The CDR3 contains 14 residues. The V end was cut by 0 bases, the J end by 3 bases, with 7 bases between. Germline assignment: CDR1 SGHTA and CDR2 FQGNSA. CDR3 loop: CASSLAYRTDTQYF. Here the CDR3 DNA reads TGTGCCAGCAGCTTAGCATACCGTACAGATACGCAGTATTTT.

This clone was found once. This CDR3 reads CASSSPSGGTTGELFF. The CDR3, as DNA: TGTGCCAGCAGCTCCCCTAGCGGGGGGACGACCGGGGAGCTGTTTTTT. The gene calls are TRBV7-6 and TRBJ2-2; 11 bases are a match to TRBD2. The CDR3 length is 16 residues. V shed 4 bases and J 5 bases; nucleotides not matched to a gene: 6. Germline assignment: CDR1 SGHVS and CDR2 FNYEAQ.

This chain uses TRBV18 with TRBJ1-2; D is undetermined. CDR1 is KGHSH, CDR2 LQKENI, per germline. Between the trimmed V and J ends, which lost 3 bases and 3 bases, there was a span of 14 bases. The CDR3 consists of 15 residues. The CDR3, as DNA: TGTGCCAGCTCACCCGACGGACGTCCTGACTATGGCTACACCTTC. Translation gives CASSPDGRPDYGYTF.

This clone was observed a few times. This chain links TRBV7-9 with TRBJ1-1; D call uncertain. V shed 6 bases and J shed 4 bases, with 12 bases lying between them. The CDR3 spans 13 residues. CDR1 and CDR2 (germline): SEHNR, FQNEAQ (reference sequence). The CDR3 DNA reads TGTGCCAGCAGGGAGATTAAGAGCACTGAAGCTTTCTTT. It is translated as CASREIKSTEAFF.

The chain carries TRBV7-6 and TRBJ2-1; 10 positions match TRBD2. Germline lookup yields CDR1 SGHVS and CDR2 FNYEAQ. The length of the CDR3 is 15 residues. Germline trimming cut 3 bases from V and 7 bases from J; bases unmatched to any gene: 6. The CDR3 sequence is CASSFLAGAWNEQFF. Here the CDR3 DNA reads TGTGCCAGCAGCTTTCTAGCGGGAGCATGGAATGAGCAGTTCTTC.

This chain links TRBV5-1 with TRBJ2-2, with a tentative D call TRBD1 (5 bases). The CDR3 totals 15 residues. V was trimmed by 5 bases and J by 0 bases, leaving 11 bases between them. The germline V gene encodes CDR1 SGHRS and CDR2 YFSETQ. CDR3 DNA sequence: TGCGCCAGCAGGATACAGGCCTCGAACACCGGGGAGCTGTTTTTT. It yields the protein CASRIQASNTGELFF.

J is TRBJ1-2 and V is TRBV4-3, with no clear D. CDR3 length: 14 residues. Germline V gene lookup returns CDR1 LGHNA and CDR2 YSLEER. Trimming shortened V by 0 bases and J by 1 base, and 6 bases separated the two germline ends. In nucleotides, the CDR3 is TGCGCCAGCAGCCAAGATAGGATTAACTATGGCTACACCTTC. Amino acids: CASSQDRINYGYTF.

The chain joins TRBV7-2 to TRBJ2-4, with D perhaps TRBD2 (5 bases). The CDR3 loop spans 18 amino acids. V gave up 5 bases and J gave up 2 bases, with 22 bases separating them. Germline CDR1 and CDR2: SGHTA and FQGNSA. The CDR3, as DNA: TGTGCCAGCAGCCAACCCGTGGTGGATTCGGGGACCAAAAACATTCAGTACTTC. This codes for CASSQPVVDSGTKNIQYF. Based on the CDR3 plus reference TRBV7-2 and TRBJ2-4, the full variable domain is GAGVSQSPSNKVTEKGKDVELRCDPISGHTALYWYRQSLGQGLEFLIYFQGNSAPDKSGLPSDRFSAERTGGSVSTLTIQRTQQEDSAVYLCASSQPVVDSGTKNIQYFGAGTRLSVL.

This clone showed up just once. J is TRBJ2-5 and V is TRBV5-1; TRBD2 agrees at 9 bases. This CDR3 region has 15 residues. Looked up from germline, CDR1 is SGHRS and CDR2 is YFSETQ. V shed 2 bases, J shed 4 bases, and the junction held 6 bases outside the gene matches. The CDR3 sequence: CASSFGTSMRETQYF. For the CDR3, the DNA is TGCGCCAGCAGCTTCGGGACTAGCATGCGAGAGACCCAGTACTTC.

This chain joins TRBV6-4 and TRBJ2-5; D may correspond to TRBD1 or TRBD2 (6 bases each). Deletions cut 5 bases from V and 5 bases from J, with 21 bases between. The CDR3 totals 16 residues. In germline, CDR1 is MRHNA, CDR2 SNTAGT. The CDR3 loop reads CASSRFEEGVVETQYF. CDR3 DNA: TGTGCCAGCAGTAGATTCGAGGAGGGGGTCGTCGAGACCCAGTACTTC.

The chain uses TRBV7-2 and TRBJ1-2, with a possible D match to TRBD1 (6 bases). Per germline, CDR1 SGHTA and CDR2 FQGNSA. The ends were cut back, 5 bases at V and 1 base at J, with 17 bases in the middle. The length of the CDR3 is 16 residues. CDR3 DNA sequence: TGTGCCAGCAGCCCTCCCCACAGGGCCATTAACTATGGCTACACCTTC. Protein: CASSPPHRAINYGYTF.

This chain uses TRBV18 with TRBJ2-6; 9 nucleotides align to TRBD1. The CDR3 extends over 18 amino acids. The V gene end was trimmed by 2 bases and the J gene end by 0 bases; junction bases not matched to a gene: 5. Germline V gene sequence: CDR1 KGHSH, CDR2 LQKENI. In DNA, the CDR3 is TGTGCCAGCTCACCAAGTACAGGGGGCGGCTCTGGGGCCAACGTCCTGACTTTC. It translates to CASSPSTGGGSGANVLTF.

The V gene is TRBV9, the J gene TRBJ2-1; D is ambiguous. The V gene's germline CDR1 is SGDLS and CDR2 YYNGEE. There are 14 residues in the CDR3. Between the trimmed V and J ends, which lost 1 base and 8 bases, there was a span of 13 bases. As DNA, the CDR3 is TGTGCCAGCAGCGTATTCTCCTCGTCCCATGAGCAGTTCTTC. The encoded protein is CASSVFSSSHEQFF.

The rearrangement joins TRBV6-5 to TRBJ2-3; D possibly corresponds to TRBD1 (6 bases). CDR3 length: 14 amino acids. The germline gives CDR1 MNHEY, CDR2 SVGAGI. V lost 5 bases to trimming and J lost 4 bases, with 13 bases between them. The CDR3 DNA reads as TGTGCCAGCAGTCTAAATCAGGGGCCAGATACGCAGTATTTT. Amino acids: CASSLNQGPDTQYF.

This clone came up once. The gene calls are TRBV5-1 and TRBJ2-5; D remains ambiguous. The CDR3 extends over 11 amino acids. Germline lookup yields CDR1 SGHRS and CDR2 YFSETQ. Trimming removed 0 bases at V and 5 bases at J, with 2 bases between. CDR3 DNA: TGCGCCAGCAGCTTGGACGAGACCCAGTACTTC. Protein product: CASSLDETQYF.

Comment on this clone: The same CDR3 also results from other DNA sequences found in this sample. The chain links TRBV7-9 to TRBJ2-2, with TRBD1 identical over 9 bases. The J segment lost 8 bases and the V segment lost 5 bases, leaving 12 bases of the junction unmatched. This CDR3 has 16 amino acids. CDR1 SEHNR and CDR2 FQNEAQ come from the germline V gene (reference sequence). CDR3 in amino acids: CASSRQRGQGSGELFF. Here the CDR3 DNA reads TGTGCCAGCAGCCGTCAAAGGGGACAGGGTTCTGGGGAGCTGTTTTTT.

The rearrangement uses TRBV2 and TRBJ2-7, with 13 bases identical to TRBD2. CDR3 length: 15 amino acids. V lost 2 bases and J lost 5; bases outside the gene matches: 3. CDR1 SNHLY and CDR2 FYNNEI come from the germline V gene. The CDR3 DNA follows: TGTGCCAGCAGTGAACTCGGACTAGCGGGGGACGAGCAGTACTTC. Protein: CASSELGLAGDEQYF. The entire variable domain, with the rest obtained from reference TRBV2 and TRBJ2-7, is as follows: EPEVTQTPSHQVTQMGQEVILRCVPISNHLYFYWYRQILGQKVEFLVSFYNNEISEKSEIFDDQFSVERPDGSNFTLKIRSTKLEDSAMYFCASSELGLAGDEQYFGPGTRLTVT.

This chain links TRBV25-1 with TRBJ2-3; D not certain. The ends were cut back, 1 base at V and 6 bases at J, with 8 bases in the middle. The CDR3 spans 13 residues. Germline lookup yields CDR1 MGHDK and CDR2 SYGVNS. The CDR3 nucleotides read TGTGCCAGCAGTGAATTCGCTCAGGATACGCAGTATTTT. Protein: CASSEFAQDTQYF.

This clone was observed a single time. The V gene is TRBV27, the J gene TRBJ1-6; D is uncertain. Germline V CDR1 and CDR2: MNHEY, SMNVEV (reference sequence). This CDR3 has 16 residues. The V end lost 6 bases, the J end lost 0 bases, and 12 bases lay between the germline ends. CDR3 amino acids: CASSSRGSSYNSPLHF. In DNA form, the CDR3 reads TGTGCCAGCAGCTCACGAGGGAGCTCCTATAATTCACCCCTCCACTTT.

This clone was counted a few times. The chain recombines TRBV2 with TRBJ1-5, with D unresolved. Germline V gene lookup returns CDR1 SNHLY and CDR2 FYNNEI. This CDR3 contains 16 residues. V shed 0 bases and J shed 4 bases, with 13 bases lying between them. CDR3 coding DNA: TGTGCCAGCAGTGAAGCACCACAGTTACCGAATCAGCCCCAGCATTTT. Protein sequence: CASSEAPQLPNQPQHF.

This clone was counted between two and nine times. The rearrangement joins TRBV5-4 to TRBJ1-6; no clear D gene. CDR3 length: 15 residues. Germline V gene data show CDR1 as SGHNT and CDR2 as YYREEE (reference sequence). Trimming took 4 bases from V and 9 from J, leaving 17 bases between them. The CDR3 region has the DNA TGTGCCAGCAGCCCGCGCGGACCAACAAGTTCACCCCTCCACTTT. Amino acid sequence: CASSPRGPTSSPLHF. The full variable domain, in which reference TRBV5-4 and TRBJ1-6 provide the parts outside the CDR3, is ETGVTQSPTHLIKTRGQQVTLRCSSQSGHNTVSWYQQALGQGPQFIFQYYREEENGRGNFPPRFSGLQFPNYSSELNVNALELDDSALYLCASSPRGPTSSPLHFGNGTRLTVT.

This clone showed up just once. This rearrangement joins TRBV11-2 to TRBJ1-2; possible D gene TRBD1, 5 bases. With 3 bases removed from V and 6 bases from J, the gap between germline ends came to 14 bases. The germline gives CDR1 SGHAT, CDR2 FQNNGV. CDR3 length: 14 amino acids. The CDR3 loop is CASSLGGDADGYTF. In DNA, the CDR3 is TGTGCCAGCAGCTTGGGGGGTGACGCCGATGGCTACACCTTC.

A single count supports this clone. This rearrangement joins TRBV27 to TRBJ2-4; unclear D gene. Trimming removed 6 bases from V and 2 bases from J, with 17 bases in between. The CDR3 is 16 residues long. CDR1 is MNHEY, CDR2 SMNVEV, per germline (reference sequence). CDR3 loop: CASRTSVSASKNIQYF. Here the CDR3 DNA reads TGTGCCAGCAGGACGAGCGTGTCGGCGTCCAAAAACATTCAGTACTTC.